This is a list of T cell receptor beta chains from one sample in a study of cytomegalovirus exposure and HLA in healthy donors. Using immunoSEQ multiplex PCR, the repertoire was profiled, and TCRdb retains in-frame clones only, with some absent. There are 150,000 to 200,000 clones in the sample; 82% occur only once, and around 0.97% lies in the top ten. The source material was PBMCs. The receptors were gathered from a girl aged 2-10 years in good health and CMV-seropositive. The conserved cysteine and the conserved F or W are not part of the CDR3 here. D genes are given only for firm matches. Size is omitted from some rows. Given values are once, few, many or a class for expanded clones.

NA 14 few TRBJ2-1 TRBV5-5 ASSLDPGTPYNEQF
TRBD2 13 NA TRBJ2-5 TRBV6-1 ASNGLAGAGETQY
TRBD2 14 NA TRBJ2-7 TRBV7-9 ASSLGRGLAGREQY
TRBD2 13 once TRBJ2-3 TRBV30 AWSVLAGPTDTQY
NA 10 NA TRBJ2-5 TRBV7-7 ASSPSQETQY
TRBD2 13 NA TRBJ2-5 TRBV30 AWIGTSIYRETQY
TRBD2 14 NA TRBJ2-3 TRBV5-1 ASSLAGLDSTDTQY
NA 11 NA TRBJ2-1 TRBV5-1 ASGDSSYNEQF
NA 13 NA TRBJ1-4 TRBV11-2 ASSFPGETNEKLF
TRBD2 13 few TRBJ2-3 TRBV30 AWTTSGYRTDTQY
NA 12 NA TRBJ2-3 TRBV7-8 ASSLGLPTDTQY
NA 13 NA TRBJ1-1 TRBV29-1 SVDPLTNMNTEAF
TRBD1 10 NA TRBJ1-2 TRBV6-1 ASRQGFYGYT
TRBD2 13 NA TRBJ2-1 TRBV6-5 ASSPSSGIGNEQF
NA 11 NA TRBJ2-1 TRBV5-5 ASSLANLNEQF
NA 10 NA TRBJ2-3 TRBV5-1 ASSPPTDTQY
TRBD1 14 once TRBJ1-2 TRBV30 AWSETGAPTNYGYT
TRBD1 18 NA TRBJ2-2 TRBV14 ASSQDDRPGQGLFAGELF
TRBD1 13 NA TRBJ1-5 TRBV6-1 ASTVGQGGSQPQH
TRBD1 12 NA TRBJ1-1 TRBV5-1 ASSWGQGDTEAF
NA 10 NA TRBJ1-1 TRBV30 AWRENSWDWW
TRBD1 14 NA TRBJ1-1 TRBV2 ASSEAGQGAYTEAF
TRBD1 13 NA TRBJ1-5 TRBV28 ASSRDREGNQPQH
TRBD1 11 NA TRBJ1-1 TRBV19 ASSLQGGPEAF
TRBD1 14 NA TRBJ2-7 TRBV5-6 ASSLGGQVSSYEQY
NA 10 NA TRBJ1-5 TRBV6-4 ASVGGNQPQH
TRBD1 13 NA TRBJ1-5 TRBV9 ASSVGSWRQGSQH
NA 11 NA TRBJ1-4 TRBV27 ASKAQGNEKLF
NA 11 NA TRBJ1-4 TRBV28 ASSLGQAEKLF
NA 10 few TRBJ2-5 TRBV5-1 ASSLAGETQY
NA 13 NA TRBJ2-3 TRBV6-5 ASSYSVGSTDTQY
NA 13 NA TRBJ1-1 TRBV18 ASLTGMQGKTEAF
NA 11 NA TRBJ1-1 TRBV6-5 ASSQDLNTEAF
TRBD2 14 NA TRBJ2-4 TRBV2 ASSPRLAGVLNIQY
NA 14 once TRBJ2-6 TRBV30 AWNLGLSSGANVLT
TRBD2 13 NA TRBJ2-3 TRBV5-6 ASSGGEGCTDTQY
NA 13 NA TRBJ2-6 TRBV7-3 ASSFGGSGANVLT
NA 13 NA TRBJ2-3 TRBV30 AWRETRPSTDTQY
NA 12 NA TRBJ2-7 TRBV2 ASTLVGGSYEQY
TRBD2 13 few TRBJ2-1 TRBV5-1 ASSLAGLGGVEQF
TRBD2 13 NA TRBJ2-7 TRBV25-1 ASSDPVAGGDEQY
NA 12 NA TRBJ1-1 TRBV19 ASRAGLMNTEAF
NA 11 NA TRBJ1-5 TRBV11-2 ASSLAGNQPQH
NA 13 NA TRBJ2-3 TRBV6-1 ASSETGSRPDTQY
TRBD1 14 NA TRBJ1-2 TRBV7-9 ASSLLRDRINYGYT
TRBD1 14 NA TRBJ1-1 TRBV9 ASRRNGQGANTEAF
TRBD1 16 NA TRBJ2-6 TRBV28 ASSTGTGGVSGANVLT
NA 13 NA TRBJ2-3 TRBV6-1 ASSEVTGRRDTQY
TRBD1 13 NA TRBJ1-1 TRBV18 ASSVLGTGDTEAF
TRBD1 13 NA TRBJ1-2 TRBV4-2 ASSHAGTGFDGYT